This TCR beta chain emerged from a study of T cell responses to AZD1222 COVID-19 vaccine. Data came from immunoSEQ multiplex PCR; TCRdb stores just in-frame clones and leaves some out. The repertoire holds tens of thousands of clones, with more than 70% as singletons. The CDR3 contains 14 residues. V dropped 2 bases and J dropped 7; count of bases not matched to a gene: 4. The germline V gene has CDR1 MNHEY and CDR2 SMNVEV (reference sequence). The clonotype originates from an adult in good health. The starting material was peripheral blood, obtained on day 0 of AZD1222 vaccination. The chain couples TRBV27 to TRBJ2-7, with 11 positions matching TRBD2. In DNA, the CDR3 is TGTGCCAGCAGTTTACTAGCGGGAGGAGGTGAGCAGTACTTC. It yields the protein CASSLLAGGGEQYF.